This entry lists 18 T cell receptor beta chains sequenced from one sample in a study of T cells in Graves' hyperthyroidism and ophthalmopathy (dated by TCRdb to between 2018 and 2021). Libraries were constructed by multiplex PCR. Sequencing used an Illumina HiSeq 2000. The TCR beta CDR3 regions were amplified from the RNA transcripts. The TCR CDR3 was subjected to a first round of RT-PCR using the HTBI primer set and the Qiagen OneStep RT-PCR kit. The public sequencing data were trimmed at Q25 with fastp and processed into clonotypes with MiXCR by TCRdb, which kept only in-frame beta chains. CDR3 protein sequences are deduplicated, and each keeps its most common genes and DNA. The sample has 370,000 or so distinct CDR3 sequences on record, around an eighth of them singletons. The ten largest clonotypes hold less than 25% of the sample. The specimen sequenced was blood. These receptors were obtained from a man aged 30 to 45 with Graves' hyperthyroidism that later progressed to Graves' ophthalmopathy.

The chain uses TRBV20-1 and TRBJ2-1; a possible D gene is TRBD1 (7 bases). Deletions cut 6 bases from V and 6 bases from J, with 18 bases between. The CDR3 is 14 amino acids. Germline V gene data show CDR1 as DFQATT and CDR2 as SNEGSKA (reference sequence). CDR3: CSAHRQGGGNEQFF. For the CDR3, the DNA is TGCAGTGCACATCGACAGGGAGGCGGCAATGAGCAGTTCTTC.

V gene TRBV4-2 combines with J gene TRBJ2-7; possibly TRBD1 for D (5 bases). CDR3 length: 16 amino acids. The V gene lost 0 bases and the J gene lost 2 bases, with 14 bases spanning the gap. Germline V CDR1 and CDR2: LGHNA, YNFKEQ. This CDR3 reads CASSQDQAGWAYEQYF. CDR3 nucleotide sequence: TGTGCCAGCAGCCAAGATCAGGCAGGGTGGGCCTACGAGCAGTACTTC.

This clonotype was counted ten times or more. The chain carries TRBV7-9 and TRBJ1-6, with D tentatively TRBD1 (5 bases). Germline values: CDR1 SEHNR, CDR2 FQNEAQ (reference sequence). This CDR3 spans 17 amino acids. Trimming removed 2 bases from V and 7 bases from J, with 18 bases in between. The CDR3 DNA is TGTGCCAGCAGCTTAAGTAAAGGGGTCGATCTGAATTCACCCCTCCACTTT. Protein sequence: CASSLSKGVDLNSPLHF.

The chain uses TRBV10-3 and TRBJ2-1; 13 bases align to TRBD2. This CDR3 spans 16 amino acids. Germline CDR1 reads ENHRY; CDR2 reads SYGVKD. The V gene end was trimmed by 4 bases and the J gene end by 5 bases; junction bases not matched to a gene: 5. This chain's CDR3 is CAISVRGTSGDNEQFF. The CDR3 bases are TGTGCCATCAGTGTTAGAGGGACTAGCGGGGACAATGAGCAGTTCTTC.

This clonotype was picked up a small number of times. The V gene is TRBV20-1, the J gene TRBJ2-2; 10 nucleotides agree with TRBD2. Germline CDR1 is DFQATT and CDR2 is SNEGSKA (reference sequence). The CDR3 runs 21 residues. Unmatched junction bases numbered 23, after V lost 1 base and J lost 6 bases. The CDR3 DNA sequence: TGCAGTGCTAGAGCTCCCCCCCCCCGTAGCGGGGGGACCGCAGGTCCCGGGGAGCTGTTTTTT. Its protein product is CSARAPPPRSGGTAGPGELFF.

This chain joins TRBV19 and TRBJ2-7; D is tentatively TRBD1 or TRBD2 (6 bases each). This CDR3 region has 12 residues. Trimming took 7 bases from V and 3 from J, leaving 10 bases between them. Germline-derived CDR1 and CDR2 are LNHDA and SQIVND (reference sequence). The CDR3 DNA reads TGTGCCAGTATTAGGGGGGACTACGAGCAGTACTTC. This translates into CASIRGDYEQYF. The variable domain in full, with the rest retrieved from reference TRBV19 and TRBJ2-7, is DGGITQSPKYLFRKEGQNVTLSCEQNLNHDAMYWYRQDPGQGLRLIYYSQIVNDFQKGDIAEGYSVSREKKESFPLTVTSAQKNPTAFYLCASIRGDYEQYFGPGTRLTVT.

The gene calls are TRBV4-2 and TRBJ1-4, with 7 bases fitting TRBD1. Trimming took 3 bases from V and 5 from J; bases not matched to a gene: 9. CDR3 length equals 16 residues. The germline CDR1 and CDR2 sequences are LGHNA and YNFKEQ. The CDR3 nucleotides are TGTGCCAGCAGCCACACTACCGGGACAGTAAATGAAAAACTGTTTTTT. Its translation: CASSHTTGTVNEKLFF.

Ten or more counts support this clonotype. The chain couples TRBV5-1 to TRBJ1-5; 11 bases are shared with TRBD1. The CDR3 length is 14 residues. CDR1 SGHRS and CDR2 YFSETQ come from the germline V gene. V gave up 4 bases and J gave up 7 bases; unmatched junction bases: 4. The CDR3 nucleotides read TGCGCCAGCAGCATCGGACAGGGGGCGCAGCCCCAGCATTTT. Protein: CASSIGQGAQPQHF. The variable domain in full, with the rest retrieved from reference TRBV5-1 and TRBJ1-5, is KAGVTQTPRYLIKTRGQQVTLSCSPISGHRSVSWYQQTPGQGLQFLFEYFSETQRNKGNFPGRFSGRQFSNSRSEMNVSTLELGDSALYLCASSIGQGAQPQHFGDGTRLSIL.

This clonotype was detected many times. The chain recombines TRBV11-2 with TRBJ2-7, with 10 bases aligning to TRBD2. Germline assignment: CDR1 SGHAT and CDR2 FQNNGV. The CDR3 is made up of 17 amino acids. V gave up 3 bases and J gave up 0 bases; unmatched junction bases: 8. The CDR3 protein is CASSFSGLAVISYEQYF. The CDR3 DNA reads as TGTGCCAGCAGCTTCTCCGGACTAGCGGTGATCTCCTACGAGCAGTACTTC.

This clonotype occurred a few times. V usage is TRBV5-8 and J usage is TRBJ2-1, with 13 nucleotides matching TRBD2. CDR3 length equals 16 residues. With V trimmed by 1 base and J by 9 bases, 7 bases remained unmatched. Germline lookup yields CDR1 SGHTS and CDR2 YDEGEE. For the CDR3, the DNA is TGTGCCAGCAGCTTGAAAGGACTAGCGGGGGTTGGTGAGCAGTTCTTC. This codes for CASSLKGLAGVGEQFF. Variable domain in full (rest from reference TRBV5-8 and TRBJ2-1): EAGVTQSPTHLIKTRGQQATLRCSPISGHTSVYWYQQALGLGLQFLLWYDEGEERNRGNFPPRFSGRQFPNYSSELNVNALELEDSALYLCASSLKGLAGVGEQFFGPGTRLTVL.

This clonotype was picked up a small number of times. CDR3 bases: TGTGCCAGCAGTTACTGGGACACTAACACCGGGGAGCTGTTTTTT. The encoded protein is CASSYWDTNTGELFF. This sequence joins TRBV6-2 or TRBV6-3 and TRBJ2-2, with a tentative D call TRBD1 (6 bases). The CDR3 extends over 15 amino acids. Germline loops: CDR1 MNHEY, CDR2 SVGEGT. V was pared by 1 base and J by 2 bases, with 8 bases between.

V is TRBV20-1 and J is TRBJ1-2; tentatively, D is TRBD1 (5 bases). Germline CDR1 and CDR2: DFQATT and SNEGSKA (reference sequence). CDR3 length: 14 amino acids. V was pared by 5 bases and J by 0 bases, with 13 bases between. CDR3 sequence: CSAPRVIANYGYTF. In DNA form, the CDR3 reads TGCAGTGCTCCCAGGGTTATAGCTAACTATGGCTACACCTTC.

This clonotype was seen repeatedly, ten times or more. The rearrangement joins TRBV27 to TRBJ2-7; TRBD2 matches at 7 bases. V gave up 0 bases and J gave up 0 bases; unmatched junction bases: 2. The CDR3 length is 15 residues. Germline loops: CDR1 MNHEY, CDR2 SMNVEV (reference sequence). CDR3 nucleotide sequence: TGTGCCAGCAGTTTATCCAGCGGGGTCTCCTACGAGCAGTACTTC. Amino acid sequence: CASSLSSGVSYEQYF.

This clonotype has just a few counts. The chain has TRBV30 and TRBJ2-1, with unresolved D. This CDR3 contains 15 residues. The V gene's germline CDR1 is GTSNPN and CDR2 SVGIG (reference sequence). The V and J ends lost 0 bases and 1 base respectively, with 10 bases between them. In DNA, the CDR3 is TGTGCCTGGAGTGTAAAACTCGGTTCCTACAATGAGCAGTTCTTC. Translating gives CAWSVKLGSYNEQFF.

V is TRBV4-1 and J is TRBJ1-4, with D possibly being TRBD1 (5 bases). The CDR3 has 16 amino acids. Between the trimmed V and J ends, which lost 1 base and 3 bases, there was a span of 12 bases. In germline, CDR1 is MGHRA, CDR2 YSYEKL. The CDR3 DNA reads as TGCGCCAGCAGCCAAGTGGGGGGTACGGCTAATGAAAAACTGTTTTTT. This sequence encodes CASSQVGGTANEKLFF.

The chain employs TRBV18 and TRBJ2-7; TRBD1 or TRBD2 may be the D gene (5 bases each). V was pared by 3 bases and J by 0 bases, with 9 bases between. The CDR3 is 14 residues long. Germline V CDR1 and CDR2: KGHSH, LQKENI. The CDR3 nucleotides are TGTGCCAGCTCACCCAGGGACCCCTCCTACGAGCAGTACTTC. It yields the protein CASSPRDPSYEQYF.

The chain employs TRBV20-1 and TRBJ1-2; unclear D gene. Trimming stripped 3 bases from V and 4 bases from J, with 6 bases between. Germline V CDR1 and CDR2: DFQATT, SNEGSKA (reference sequence). This CDR3 has 11 residues. CDR3 nucleotide sequence: TGCAGTGCTAGGGCCAGCTATGGCTACACCTTC. Its protein product is CSARASYGYTF.

V and J are TRBV9 and TRBJ2-7, with TRBD1 identical over 8 bases. V shed 3 bases and J 7 bases; nucleotides not matched to a gene: 6. Germline CDR1 and CDR2: SGDLS and YYNGEE. The CDR3 consists of 13 residues. Here the CDR3 DNA reads TGTGCCAGCAGCGCCCAGGGGGCGAGGGAGCAGTACTTC. This codes for CASSAQGAREQYF.